This note documents a single TCR beta chain sequence. Germline CDR1 and CDR2: SGHRS and YFSETQ. This CDR3 is 15 amino acids long. Trimming pared 4 bases from V and 7 bases from J, leaving 18 bases between. TCRdb keeps only in-frame clones here, not all; method: immunoSEQ multiplex PCR. The top ten hold approximately 10% of the sample, which has roughly 150,000 clones, 80% to 85% seen once. The data are from a study of blood T cell repertoires in COVID-19. The chain has TRBV5-1 and TRBJ1-5; unclear D gene. This sequence was found in a man aged 65 to 85 with active or convalescent COVID-19. Sequencing was carried out using peripheral blood. The chain's CDR3 is CASSLDPAGGQPQHF. The CDR3 DNA follows: TGCGCCAGCAGCCTGGACCCCGCCGGAGGGCAGCCCCAGCATTTT.